These T cell receptor beta chains were read from a single sample in a study of T cells after yellow fever vaccination. Each CDR3 protein gets one entry after TCRdb re-called the 5' RACE reads with MiXCR. The table includes more than 95,000 distinct CDR3 sequences, roughly 15% detected once. This specimen consisted of CD8+ T cells sorted from PBMCs, obtained 5 days after the yellow fever booster vaccination. These receptors were taken from a man between 18 and 35 years old who received the YFV17D yellow fever vaccine. Each CDR3 is given with its conserved first and last residue. D genes are given only for firm matches. Rows may omit the clone size; those that give it use once, few, many or a size class.

cdr3_aa,cdr3_nt,j_call,d_call,v_call,clone_size
CASSVTGIENEQFF,TGTGCCAGCAGTGTGACAGGGATCGAGAATGAGCAGTTCTTC,TRBJ2-1,TRBD1,TRBV25-1,-
CAISEGGRGNEQFF,TGTGCCATCAGTGAGGGTGGCAGGGGCAATGAGCAGTTCTTC,TRBJ2-1,-,TRBV10-3,-
CASRPEGLSYNEQFF,TGCGCCAGCCGACCCGAGGGACTAAGCTACAATGAGCAGTTCTTC,TRBJ2-1,TRBD2,TRBV4-1,-
CASSLAESRTDTQYF,TGTGCCAGCAGCTTAGCGGAGTCCCGCACAGATACGCAGTATTTT,TRBJ2-3,-,TRBV7-9,few
CASTPQAPNEKLFF,TGTGCCAGCACCCCCCAAGCCCCTAATGAAAAACTGTTTTTT,TRBJ1-4,-,TRBV7-8,-
CASPQGAGKDTF,TGTGCCAGCCCCCAAGGAGCAGGGAAAGACACCTTC,TRBJ1-2,-,TRBV2,-
CASGITSLGAYEQYF,TGTGCCAGCGGGATCACCTCCCTCGGCGCCTACGAGCAGTACTTC,TRBJ2-7,-,TRBV27,-
CASSEGSGGTYEQYF,TGTGCCAGCAGTGAAGGTAGCGGGGGGACCTACGAGCAGTACTTC,TRBJ2-7,TRBD2,TRBV2,-
CASSDLSYNEQFF,TGTGCCAGCAGTGACCTTTCCTACAATGAGCAGTTCTTC,TRBJ2-1,-,TRBV6-1,many
CASTLGQGYSPLHF,TGTGCCAGTACCCTGGGACAGGGCTATTCACCCCTCCACTTT,TRBJ1-6,TRBD1,TRBV19,-
CASSHWPGRLDTEAFF,TGTGCCAGCAGCCACTGGCCAGGGCGATTGGACACTGAAGCTTTCTTT,TRBJ1-1,-,TRBV14,-
CASSPPGLYNEQFF,TGTGCCAGCAGCCCCCCAGGGTTGTACAATGAGCAGTTCTTC,TRBJ2-1,-,TRBV7-6,-
CASSPARQTDEQFF,TGTGCCAGCAGCCCGGCCCGGCAAACCGATGAGCAGTTCTTC,TRBJ2-1,-,TRBV7-9,few